This TCR beta chain was profiled in a study of blood T cell repertoires in COVID-19. Trimming took 5 bases from V and 5 from J, leaving 21 bases between them. CDR1 WSHSY and CDR2 SAAADI come from the germline V gene. The CDR3 runs 16 residues. Only one count was recorded for this clone. Data came from immunoSEQ multiplex PCR; TCRdb stores just in-frame clones and leaves some out. The repertoire holds about 110,000 clones, with roughly 80% as singletons. The source material was peripheral blood. The source of this sequence is a man aged 50 or older with acute or convalescent COVID-19. The chain is built from TRBV10-2 and TRBJ1-2; TRBD1 is a possible D gene (5 bases). In nucleotides, the CDR3 is TGCGCCAGCAGTAAAGGGGTGGCAGGAAGTCAGTATGGCTACACCTTC. Encoded protein: CASSKGVAGSQYGYTF.